These 11 T cell receptor beta chains share one sample of origin, sequenced in a study of regulatory T cells in long-lasting Graves disease. Time point described: newly diagnosed GD, antithyroid drugs for less than 3 months. PBMC-extracted RNA yielded the TCR library. Researchers made TCR beta libraries by using iRepertoire HTBI primers and running Arm-PCR on CDR3 regions. TCRdb re-analysed the multiplex PCR reads in MiXCR, keeping a single row per CDR3 protein. Here the sample spans a few hundred thousand distinct CDR3 sequences, around 20% being singletons. Sequenced material: peripheral blood mononuclear cells (PBMCs), taken at new diagnosis, from a patient treated with antithyroid drugs. These receptors all stem from a female donor with Graves disease.

The J gene is TRBJ2-1, the V gene TRBV3-2; the table calls TRBD1, which could not be checked here. TRBV3-2 counts as a pseudogene. The CDR3 runs to 18 residues. CDR3 region: CASSQYQTGFDSYNEQFF. Here the CDR3 DNA reads TGTGCCAGCAGCCAATATCAGACGGGATTTGACTCCTACAATGAGCAGTTCTTC.

This clonotype was observed at least ten times. The chain recombines TRBV7-3 with TRBJ2-5, with D perhaps given as TRBD1 or TRBD2 (5 bases each). The CDR3 contains 14 residues. From germline, CDR1 is SGHTA and CDR2 FQGTGA. V gave up 5 bases and J gave up 4 bases, with 14 bases separating them. DNA for the CDR3: TGTGCCAGCAGCCGAGGGGTTATTGGAGAGACCCAGTACTTC. It is translated as CASSRGVIGETQYF. Looking up the rest from reference TRBV7-3 and TRBJ2-5 gives the full variable domain: GAGVSQTPSNKVTEKGKYVELRCDPISGHTALYWYRQSLGQGPEFLIYFQGTGAADDSGLPNDRFFAVRPEGSVSTLKIQRTERGDSAVYLCASSRGVIGETQYFGPGTRLLVL.

In its sample, this clonotype was seen many times. The chain links TRBV6-2 or TRBV6-3 to TRBJ2-7; TRBD1 aligns across 8 bases. Trimming took 9 bases from V and 4 from J; bases not matched to a gene: 17. Germline V gives CDR1 MNHEY, CDR2 SVGEGT. The CDR3 sequence is 16 residues long. The CDR3 loop is CARQGQEARASYEQYF. CDR3 nucleotides: TGTGCCAGACAGGGACAGGAGGCCCGAGCCTCTTACGAGCAGTACTTC.

In regard to this clonotype: Being one base from a much bigger clone, this may be a read error. The CDR3 does not end in the conserved phenylalanine or tryptophan, so this is likely a read error. J is TRBJ2-3 and V is TRBV9, with a possible D match to TRBD2 (6 bases). This CDR3 region has 16 residues. Trimming pared 4 bases from V and 0 bases from J, leaving 15 bases between. Germline V gene data show CDR1 as SGDLS and CDR2 as YYNGEE. The CDR3 nucleotides read TGTGCCAGCAGCCCCCTCGGGGGACTCAGCACAGATACGCAGTATCTT. Residues: CASSPLGGLSTDTQYL.

This clonotype was picked up many times. The CDR3 region has the DNA TGTGCCAGCAGCCTAGCCAGCAGAACCGGGCAGGAACATCGAGCTTTCTTT. Amino acid sequence: CASSLASRTGQEHRAFF. The gene calls are TRBV4-2 and TRBJ1-1, with unresolved D. The CDR3 extends over 17 amino acids. V lost 4 bases and J lost 10, with 28 bases in between. Germline CDR1 reads LGHNA; CDR2 reads YNFKEQ.

V and J are TRBV20-1 and TRBJ2-3; 13 nucleotides agree with TRBD2. Losses at the gene ends were 5 bases for V and 6 bases for J; bases not matched to a gene: 14. Germline V gene sequence: CDR1 DFQATT, CDR2 SNEGSKA (reference sequence). This CDR3 spans 17 amino acids. CDR3 loop: CSAPPGGTSGIHDTQYF. CDR3 in DNA: TGCAGTGCTCCGCCTGGGGGGACTAGCGGGATTCATGATACGCAGTATTTT.

The chain employs TRBV6-1 and TRBJ1-3; D might be TRBD1 (5 bases). This CDR3 has 12 amino acids. Trimming shortened V by 10 bases and J by 2 bases, and 9 bases separated the two germline ends. The germline gives CDR1 MNHNS, CDR2 SASEGT. The CDR3 coding sequence is TGTGCCACCAAGACAGCTGGAAACACCATATATTTT. Translating gives CATKTAGNTIYF.

Only a few counts were recorded for this clonotype. The chain joins TRBV7-3 to TRBJ1-1, with unresolved D. The CDR3 has 14 residues. With 2 bases removed from V and 4 bases from J, the gap between germline ends came to 11 bases. Germline CDR1 SGHTA, CDR2 FQGTGA. Here the CDR3 reads CASSLEAAGTEAFF. Here the CDR3 DNA reads TGTGCCAGCAGCTTAGAGGCGGCGGGCACTGAAGCTTTCTTT.

This clonotype was seen a few times. The chain recombines TRBV12-3 or TRBV12-4 with TRBJ1-2; 9 positions match TRBD1. The length of the CDR3 is 14 residues. Trimming at V came to 6 bases and at J to 6 bases, leaving 8 bases not matched to a gene. CDR3 loop: CASRSGQGFHGYTF. The CDR3 bases are TGTGCCAGCAGGAGTGGACAGGGGTTCCATGGCTACACCTTC.

This clonotype was counted ten times or more. The J gene is TRBJ1-4, the V gene TRBV12-3 or TRBV12-4; tentative D call: TRBD1 (6 bases). CDR3 size: 14 residues. The ends were cut back, 8 bases at V and 7 bases at J, with 17 bases in the middle. CDR3 loop: CASGRGGAFEKLFF. The CDR3 region has the DNA TGTGCCAGCGGGCGCGGGGGCGCTTTTGAAAAACTGTTTTTT.

V and J are TRBV20-1 and TRBJ2-2; tentatively, D is TRBD2 (6 bases). Germline V gene sequence: CDR1 DFQATT, CDR2 SNEGSKA (reference sequence). With 2 bases removed from V and 3 bases from J, the gap between germline ends came to 16 bases. CDR3 length: 16 residues. This chain's CDR3 is CSARKVGTGDTGELFF. The DNA of the CDR3 is TGCAGTGCTAGAAAAGTCGGGACGGGAGACACCGGGGAGCTGTTTTTT.